This TCR beta chain appears in the sequencing data of a study of T cell responses to AZD1222 COVID-19 vaccine (dated by TCRdb to about 2021). Some background on the complete study: TCR sequencing was performed for fewer than 250 trial participants, of whom some 200 were given two doses of AZD1222 and around 25 were given two doses of MenACWY control vaccine. Trial participants were enrolled into age subgroups of 18-55, 56-69 and 70-plus years, which contained roughly 150, 30 and 60 TCR-sequenced participants, respectively.

In the paper's terms, the time point label means: about 28 days (+/-7) after the second vaccine dose. AZD1222 recipients whose second dose came at about 4 weeks and those whose second dose came at about 12 weeks were combined into one group, since spike-specific TCR depth and breadth did not differ between the two schedules. Vaccinee samples were obtained from the UK trials COV001 and COV002, which included a single-blind randomized controlled phase 2/3 trial of AZD1222 (ChAdOx1 nCoV-19) in healthy adults. For TCRbeta chain sequencing, PBMC samples from trial participants were taken at day 0 and at day 28 after the second dose. As regards this clone: The antigen it recognizes is unknown. No base quality information exists; no much larger clone differs at one position.

On the study overall, not on this receptor specifically: CD4 TCRs associated with the vaccine covered the entire spike protein, and the dominant responses were in regions 160-218 and 743-854. Reportedly, close to half of the unique spike-specific TCRs recognized epitopes lying outside the regions that are mutated in the B.1.351 and B.1.1.7 variants. Because no day 14 peak-response samples were available, repertoires were characterized only after the peak T cell response. Most participants were white British and females outnumbered males, and the authors suggested that clonal diversity may have been underestimated. After two AZD1222 doses, both the breadth and the depth of spike-specific TCRs were significantly higher than at day 0 and than in MenACWY recipients. In the small 56-69-year group, the increase in depth fell short of significance, most likely because of low power. Conclusions about previously exposed vaccinees were limited because only six or seven AZD1222 recipients were SARS-CoV-2 seropositive at baseline.

The CDR3 regions of human TCRbeta chains were analyzed by immunosequencing. The authors' analysis ran thus. Repertoire TCRs were matched against a reference library of SARS-CoV-2-specific TCRs generated with the MIRA antigen-specificity platform. Breadth meant the fraction of unique TCRs that were SARS-CoV-2-associated, whereas depth meant the fraction of total T cells that were SARS-CoV-2-associated. Using the MIRA data, each spike-specific TCR was mapped to the spike region that the TCR reacts to and placed in a CD4 or CD8 class. Log10-transformed breadth and depth values were compared by one-way ANOVA with Sidak's multiple comparisons tests. This is the immuneACCESS table as TCRdb keeps it, with only in-frame sequences that have V and J called. A part of the clones is gone; compared with another copy, unresolved V genes explain less than half, and the rest is unexplained. The V and J calls and clone size were taken over from that table, and D and trimming were inferred from the DNA. The sample table contains roughly 120,000 clones; only one count was recorded for around 89% of them. The ten largest clones take up about 6% of the sample.

The receptor comes from an adult who received the AZD1222 COVID-19 vaccine. Source: peripheral blood, taken 28 days after the second AZD1222 dose.

The nucleotide sequence is given as TGTGCCAGTAGTATAGAAGGCAGAAATCAGCCCCAGCATTTT. This encodes CASSIEGRNQPQHF. Rearrangement joined TRBV19 to TRBJ1-5; no D gene is confidently identified. The trim is 0 bases for V and 4 bases for J, with a gap of 7 bases between the germline ends. Via the germline V gene (reference sequence), CDR1 is LNHDA and CDR2 SQIVND. Including cysteine and phenylalanine, the CDR3 has 14 amino acids. Only the CDR3 region is kept as DNA, spanning 42 bases read in frame from base 1.